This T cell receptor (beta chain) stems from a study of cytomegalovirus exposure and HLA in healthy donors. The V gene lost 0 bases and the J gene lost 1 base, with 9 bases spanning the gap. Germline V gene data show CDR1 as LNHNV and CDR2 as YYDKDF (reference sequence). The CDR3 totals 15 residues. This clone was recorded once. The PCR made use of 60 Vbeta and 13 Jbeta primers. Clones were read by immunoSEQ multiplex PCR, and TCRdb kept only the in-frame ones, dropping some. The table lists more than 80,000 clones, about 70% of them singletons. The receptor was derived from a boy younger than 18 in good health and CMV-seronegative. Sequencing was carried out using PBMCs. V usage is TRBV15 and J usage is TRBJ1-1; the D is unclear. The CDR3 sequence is CATSRDPGANTEAFF. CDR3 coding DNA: TGTGCCACCAGCAGAGATCCGGGAGCGAACACTGAAGCTTTCTTT. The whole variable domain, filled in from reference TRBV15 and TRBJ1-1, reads DAMVIQNPRYQVTQFGKPVTLSCSQTLNHNVMYWYQQKSSQAPKLLFHYYDKDFNNEADTPDNFQSRRPNTSFCFLDIRSPGLGDTAMYLCATSRDPGANTEAFFGQGTRLTVV.